The clone carrying this TCR beta chain was counted at least ten times. What was amplified from RNA transcripts were TCR beta CDR3 regions. The TCR CDR3 was amplified in a first-round RT-PCR using the HTBI primer set. TCRdb processed the multiplex PCR reads anew with MiXCR; each CDR3 protein has one entry. The table has about 590,000 distinct CDR3 sequences, around a sixth seen once. The data were taken from a study of T cells in Graves' hyperthyroidism and ophthalmopathy. Trimming removed 0 bases at V and 6 bases at J, with 18 bases between. The CDR3 loop spans 16 amino acids. The V gene's germline CDR1 is DFQATT and CDR2 SNEGSKA (reference sequence).

The receptor comes from a woman in her thirties with Graves' hyperthyroidism. The chain recombines TRBV20-1 with TRBJ2-1; D might be TRBD1 (6 bases). Sequenced material: blood. The CDR3 DNA reads TGCAGTGCTAGAGATATCGGACAGAGGGCCAGCAATGAGCAGTTCTTC. Its protein is CSARDIGQRASNEQFF.